This TCR beta chain was identified in a study of memory CD4+ T cells and cytomegalovirus serostatus. Source study methods: After removing out-of-frame reads, millions of distinct TCRbeta sequences remained. Data came from immunoSEQ multiplex PCR; TCRdb stores just in-frame clones and leaves some out. V and J calls and clone size come straight from that table; D and trimming were deduced from the DNA. The sample includes 46,000 or so clones, 78% of them seen just once. About this clone itself: Its antigen is still unknown.

Study findings and constraints: The CMV-associated TCR signature appears largely within the CD4+ memory repertoire. A US-trained random forest predicted CMV serostatus with median AUC around 0.92.

Germline CDR1 and CDR2: LGHNT and FRNRAP. V dropped 1 base and J dropped 2; count of bases not matched to a gene: 5. The CDR3 loop spans 16 amino acids. Single viable CD3+CD4+CD8-CD45RO+ cells were sorted as the memory CD4+ T cells. The sequencing input was memory CD4+ T cells from blood. The V and J genes are TRBV12-5 and TRBJ2-1; 7 nucleotides align to TRBD2. This TCR derives from an adult in good health and CMV-seronegative. The CDR3 DNA reads TGTGCTAGTGGTTTGGGACGGGGGGTAGCCTACAATGAGCAGTTCTTC. Translated, it gives CASGLGRGVAYNEQFF.